This T cell receptor (beta chain) was identified during a study of blood T cell repertoires in COVID-19. On the study more broadly: There were acute and convalescent COVID-19 samples, and they came from the United States, Italy and Spain. PBMCs, B-cell-depleted T cells, or T cells provided the cDNA or gDNA that made up the material.

The repertoire was sequenced with immunoSEQ multiplex PCR; TCRdb's copy has only in-frame clones and lacks some. The sample has over 40,000 clones, approximately 90% seen once. V dropped 4 bases and J dropped 1 base, with 13 bases sitting between them. CDR1 and CDR2 (germline): MNHEY, SVGEGT. The CDR3 covers 15 residues. The chain has TRBV6-2 or TRBV6-3 and TRBJ1-2, with D perhaps TRBD1 (5 bases). The clonotype comes from a human donor in a cohort sampled during active COVID-19. The sample comprised peripheral blood. CDR3 coding DNA: TGTGCCAGCAGTTCGTCGGGGGATGGTAACTATGGCTACACCTTC. It codes for CASSSSGDGNYGYTF.